The clone carrying this T cell receptor (beta chain) was counted only a few times. The data were taken from a study of OX40 agonist ivuxolimab in advanced cancers. The wider study: Subjects had a mean age of around 60 years, with a range of about 23 to 85; less than 90% were male. Prior anti-PD-1, anti-PD-L1 or anti-CTLA-4 therapy did not bar entry, and about 40% had some.

Autoimmune disease history or systemic immunosuppression led to patient exclusion. Patients had blood sampled at baseline and again on cycle 4 day 1 and cycle 7 day 1. The CDR3 sequence is 13 residues long. V lost 5 bases and J lost 3, with 8 bases in between. In germline, CDR1 is MDHEN, CDR2 SYDVKM. The method was immunoSEQ multiplex PCR; TCRdb's version includes in-frame clones alone and lacks a portion of them. The table has 69,000 or so clones, 88% seen once. The material sequenced was CD4+ or CD8+ T cells sorted from blood, taken in a trial of the OX40 agonist ivuxolimab. This receptor was taken from an adult with an advanced solid tumor such as melanoma, head and neck, liver or kidney cancer. This rearrangement joins TRBV28 to TRBJ1-5; D call uncertain. CDR3 in amino acids: CASSTGLNQPQHF. The CDR3 coding sequence is TGTGCCAGCAGTACCGGGCTCAATCAGCCCCAGCATTTT.